A single sample gave rise to the 18 T cell receptor beta chains below, sequenced in a study of T-cell reconstitution after alpha-beta-depleted transplantation in children. TCRbeta library preparation incorporated unique molecular identifiers. From the PCR reads, TCRdb called clonotypes with MiXCR, one entry per CDR3 protein. The sample includes around 100,000 distinct CDR3 sequences, roughly 7.1% of them seen just once. This specimen was PBMCs, taken before TCRalphabeta/CD19-depleted stem cell transplant. These receptors all stem from a boy under 10 years old with acute lymphoblastic leukemia, due to receive a stem cell transplant.

This clonotype was picked up many times. The CDR3 bases are TGTGCCAGCAGCTTGGCCCGGGGGGAGACCCAGTACTTC. Translating it yields CASSLARGETQYF. The V and J genes are TRBV5-5 and TRBJ2-5; D is possibly TRBD2 (6 bases). Trimming took 0 bases from V and 5 from J, leaving 8 bases between them. The CDR3 spans 13 residues. Germline V gene data show CDR1 as SGHKS and CDR2 as YYEKEE (reference sequence).

V usage is TRBV10-3 and J usage is TRBJ2-2, with D tentatively TRBD2 (6 bases). Between the trimmed V and J ends, which lost 4 bases and 1 base, there was a span of 16 bases. Germline V gene data show CDR1 as ENHRY and CDR2 as SYGVKD. The CDR3 covers 17 residues. The CDR3 here is CAISGSVLGGNTGELFF. DNA of the CDR3: TGTGCCATCAGTGGAAGCGTACTGGGAGGGAACACCGGGGAGCTGTTTTTT.

In this sample, this clonotype turned up many times. V gene TRBV12-3 or TRBV12-4 combines with J gene TRBJ1-3, with D hard to call. This CDR3 is 13 amino acids long. Between the trimmed V and J ends, which lost 2 bases and 4 bases, there was a span of 6 bases. Here the CDR3 reads CASSLRLGNTIYF. The CDR3 DNA reads TGTGCCAGCAGTTTAAGACTAGGAAACACCATATATTTT.

This clonotype was picked up many times. The CDR3 loop reads CATMDPLSQAEQFF. In nucleotides, the CDR3 is TGTGCCACCATGGACCCCCTTTCTCAGGCGGAGCAGTTCTTC. The rearrangement links TRBV12-3 or TRBV12-4 to TRBJ2-1; no clear D. V was cut by 10 bases and J by 10 bases, with 23 bases left in between. This CDR3 has 14 residues.

A note on this clonotype: A clone one base away is much larger, so this may be a read error. V is TRBV27 and J is TRBJ1-5; unclear D gene. The germline CDR1 and CDR2 sequences are MNHEY and SMNVEV (reference sequence). The CDR3 contains 17 residues. CDR3 sequence (DNA): TGTGCCAGCAGATTATTTTATCGAAAGGTGAGCAATCAGCCCCAGCATTTT. Residues: CASRLFYRKVSNQPQHF.

This clonotype was detected many times. V and J are TRBV20-1 and TRBJ2-1; D may be TRBD2 (7 bases). The CDR3 covers 18 residues. The V gene's germline CDR1 is DFQATT and CDR2 SNEGSKA (reference sequence). Trimming pared 5 bases from V and 3 bases from J, leaving 26 bases between. The CDR3 sequence is CSAPLPLTGRVVYNEQFF. CDR3 sequence (DNA): TGCAGTGCTCCACTCCCTTTAACAGGGAGGGTGGTCTACAATGAGCAGTTCTTC.

This clonotype has more than one count but fewer than ten. The chain couples TRBV5-5 to TRBJ2-3; 12 bases are shared with TRBD2. Per germline, CDR1 SGHKS and CDR2 YYEKEE (reference sequence). The CDR3 is made up of 18 amino acids. Losses at the gene ends were 3 bases for V and 2 bases for J; bases not matched to a gene: 10. The CDR3 here is CASSSPGLAGWATDTQYF. The CDR3 coding sequence is TGTGCCAGCAGCTCTCCGGGACTAGCGGGTTGGGCCACAGATACGCAGTATTTT.

The sample holds many counts of this clonotype. This rearrangement joins TRBV29-1 to TRBJ1-4, with D possibly matching TRBD1 (5 bases). The V and J ends lost 5 bases and 7 bases respectively, with 14 bases between them. CDR1 and CDR2 from the germline V gene are SQVTM and ANQGSEA. The CDR3 is made up of 13 amino acids. Here the CDR3 DNA reads TGCAGCGTTAGGGGAGGGGTGTCTGAAAAACTGTTTTTT. This gives the protein CSVRGGVSEKLFF.

As to this clonotype: Germline and junction disagree at one end, which may indicate a read error. This chain links TRBV6-1 with TRBJ2-1; 9 bases are shared with TRBD1. The length of the CDR3 is 15 residues. Per germline, CDR1 MNHNS and CDR2 SASEGT. This CDR3 is CASSPPGQGYNEEFF. CDR3 in DNA: TGTGCCAGCAGTCCCCCGGGACAGGGTTACAATGAGGAGTTCTTC.

The V call is TRBV5-5, the J call TRBJ2-3, with D unclear. Trimming took off 1 base at V and 2 bases at J, with 11 bases between the two ends. CDR1 is SGHKS and CDR2 is YYEKEE in the germline V gene (reference sequence). The CDR3 extends over 15 amino acids. CDR3 sequence: CASSLSTGFTDTQYF. As DNA, the CDR3 is TGTGCCAGCAGCTTGAGTACGGGCTTCACAGATACGCAGTATTTT.

This clonotype showed up just once. The V and J genes are TRBV14 and TRBJ2-3; the D gene is possibly TRBD2 (5 bases). CDR3 length: 17 amino acids. The V gene lost 1 base and the J gene lost 5 bases, with 19 bases spanning the gap. CDR1 and CDR2 from the germline V gene are SGHDN and FVKESK. This CDR3 reads CASSQVLTIPVLDTQYF. The CDR3 DNA sequence: TGTGCCAGCAGCCAAGTTTTGACTATCCCAGTTTTAGATACGCAGTATTTT.

The rearrangement joins TRBV3-1 to TRBJ1-1, with D unclear. The CDR3 runs to 15 residues. Germline V gives CDR1 LGHDT, CDR2 YNNKEL (reference sequence). Trimming left V 4 bases short and J 0 bases short, with 12 bases between. The CDR3 region is CASSLRRALNTEAFF. Here the CDR3 DNA reads TGTGCCAGCAGCCTCAGACGGGCTCTGAACACTGAAGCTTTCTTT. Using reference TRBV3-1 and TRBJ1-1 for the parts outside the CDR3, the full variable domain is DTAVSQTPKYLVTQMGNDKSIKCEQNLGHDTMYWYKQDSKKFLKIMFSYNNKELIINETVPNRFSPKSPDKAHLNLHINSLELGDSAVYFCASSLRRALNTEAFFGQGTRLTVV.

This clonotype was counted ten times or more. The chain combines TRBV3-1 with TRBJ2-3; the match to TRBD2 covers 9 bases. The CDR3 runs to 16 residues. Trimming at V came to 4 bases and at J to 5 bases, leaving 10 bases not matched to a gene. CDR1 is LGHDT and CDR2 is YNNKEL in the germline V gene (reference sequence). The CDR3 DNA reads TGTGCCAGCAGCCGGATTGGCGGGGGGGCCGGAGATACGCAGTATTTT. Protein: CASSRIGGGAGDTQYF.

This chain links TRBV5-1 with TRBJ1-6; 8 nucleotides match TRBD1. Looked up from germline, CDR1 is SGHRS and CDR2 is YFSETQ. V dropped 2 bases and J dropped 9; count of bases not matched to a gene: 7. The CDR3 totals 15 residues. The CDR3 nucleotides read TGCGCCAGCAGCTTTGGACAGGGCGAAGGTTCACCCCTCCACTTT. It is translated as CASSFGQGEGSPLHF. The full variable domain, completed using reference TRBV5-1 and TRBJ1-6, is KAGVTQTPRYLIKTRGQQVTLSCSPISGHRSVSWYQQTPGQGLQFLFEYFSETQRNKGNFPGRFSGRQFSNSRSEMNVSTLELGDSALYLCASSFGQGEGSPLHFGNGTRLTVT.

V is TRBV6-5 and J is TRBJ1-1; D is uncertain. The CDR3 is 14 residues long. From germline, CDR1 is MNHEY and CDR2 SVGAGI. V was shortened by 2 bases and J by 1 base, with 8 bases between the two germline ends. The CDR3 region is CASSYAGPNTEAFF. The CDR3 bases are TGTGCCAGCAGTTACGCCGGTCCGAACACTGAAGCTTTCTTT.

V gene TRBV27 combines with J gene TRBJ1-6; no clear D gene. V lost 0 bases to trimming and J lost 9 bases, with 12 bases between them. The CDR3 runs 15 residues. Germline CDR1 is MNHEY and CDR2 is SMNVEV (reference sequence). CDR3 in amino acids: CASSLSPLRSSPLHF. The CDR3 coding sequence is TGTGCCAGCAGTTTATCGCCCCTTCGAAGTTCACCCCTCCACTTT.

This clonotype was observed a few times. V gene TRBV29-1 combines with J gene TRBJ2-5; tentatively, D is TRBD1 or TRBD2 (6 bases each). This CDR3 is 12 amino acids long. Trimming removed 7 bases from V and 5 bases from J, with 14 bases in between. CDR1 is SQVTM, CDR2 ANQGSEA, per germline. CDR3 sequence reads: CSGGTRGETQYF. DNA of the CDR3: TGCAGCGGCGGGACAAGGGGGGAGACCCAGTACTTC.

The chain joins TRBV5-1 to TRBJ2-5; weak D call: TRBD2 (7 bases). V was pared by 7 bases and J by 4 bases, with 14 bases between. Germline V gives CDR1 SGHRS, CDR2 YFSETQ. This CDR3 is 13 amino acids long. The DNA for the CDR3 is TGCGCCAGCGGGGGGGGGCCGCGAGAGACCCAGTACTTC. Encoded protein: CASGGGPRETQYF.